What follows are 5 T cell receptor beta chains derived from one specimen sequenced in a study of STAT5B mutations in CD4+ large granular lymphocyte leukemia. TCRdb's copy holds only in-frame clones and misses some; the assay was immunoSEQ multiplex PCR. Among 3,500 to 4,500 clones, over 60% were seen once, and the ten largest hold about 76%. The sequenced sample was PBMCs. These receptors all stem from a man between 65 and 80 years old with CD4+ T-cell large granular lymphocyte leukemia.

A few counts support this clone. The chain uses TRBV6-6 and TRBJ1-1, with a possible D match to TRBD1 (5 bases). Germline V gives CDR1 MNHNY, CDR2 SVGAGI (reference sequence). The ends were cut back, 2 bases at V and 0 bases at J, with 13 bases in the middle. The CDR3 has 16 amino acids. In DNA form, the CDR3 reads TGTGCCAGCAGTTACACCTCAGGGAAACTGAACACTGAAGCTTTCTTT. Translated, it gives CASSYTSGKLNTEAFF.

This chain uses TRBV7-9 with TRBJ2-2; no firm D call. The CDR3 runs 13 residues. Per germline, CDR1 SEHNR and CDR2 FQNEAQ (reference sequence). V was pared by 3 bases and J by 5 bases, with 7 bases between. The DNA of the CDR3 is TGTGCCAGCAGCTTCCAACGAACCGGGGAGCTGTTTTTT. This encodes CASSFQRTGELFF.

This chain uses TRBV4-1 with TRBJ2-1, with 10 bases lining up with TRBD2. The CDR3 extends over 15 amino acids. Trimming cost V 8 bases and J 6 bases; bases outside gene matches: 10. Germline values: CDR1 MGHRA, CDR2 YSYEKL. CDR3 in amino acids: CASRTSSGSGNEQFF. CDR3 in DNA: TGCGCCAGCCGGACCTCTAGCGGGAGTGGCAATGAGCAGTTCTTC.

The chain employs TRBV5-4 and TRBJ1-1; 8 positions agree with TRBD1. CDR3 length equals 15 residues. In germline, CDR1 is SGHNT, CDR2 YYREEE (reference sequence). J was trimmed by 1 base and V by 2 bases; bases with no gene match: 4. In DNA form, the CDR3 reads TGTGCCAGCAGCTTTACAGGGGGTTGGAACACTGAAGCTTTCTTT. Encoded protein: CASSFTGGWNTEAFF.

The chain couples TRBV29-1 to TRBJ2-5, with a weak D call TRBD2 (7 bases). Germline V lookup: CDR1 SQVTM, CDR2 ANQGSEA. V lost 2 bases, J lost 5 bases, and 21 bases lay in between. This CDR3 is 16 amino acids long. This chain's CDR3 is CSVEWGGRSMRETQYF. In nucleotides, the CDR3 is TGCAGCGTTGAATGGGGGGGGCGGTCGATGAGGGAGACCCAGTACTTC. The complete variable domain, with remaining parts taken from reference TRBV29-1 and TRBJ2-5, reads SAVISQKPSRDICQRGTSLTIQCQVDSQVTMMFWYRQQPGQSLTLIATANQGSEATYESGFVIDKFPISRPNLTFSTLTVSNMSPEDSSIYLCSVEWGGRSMRETQYFGPGTRLLVL.